These 27 T cell receptor beta chains originate from one sample sequenced in a study of T-cell memory formation after mild COVID-19. TCRdb fed the 5' RACE reads into MiXCR, producing one record per CDR3 protein. Here the sample spans roughly 89,000 distinct CDR3 sequences, approximately 16% being singletons. Sequences were obtained from PBMCs or a T cell subset sorted from them (not recorded which). These receptors all come from a man between 18 and 35 years old who had mild COVID-19 (a few samples of this study predate the infection). Cell type and time point are not known.

This clonotype has at least ten counts. V gene TRBV7-9 combines with J gene TRBJ2-1; either TRBD1 or TRBD2 may supply D (6 bases each). The length of the CDR3 is 19 residues. V lost 6 bases and J lost 6, with 30 bases in between. Germline assignment: CDR1 SEHNR and CDR2 FQNEAQ (reference sequence). The CDR3 DNA follows: TGTGCCAGCAGTGGCAAAGACAGGTCTGGGGGGCCCATTCGCAATGAGCAGTTCTTC. Its protein product is CASSGKDRSGGPIRNEQFF.

The rearrangement uses TRBV4-2 and TRBJ2-3, with D unclear. CDR3 size: 13 residues. Looked up from germline, CDR1 is LGHNA and CDR2 is YNFKEQ. Between the trimmed V and J ends, which lost 4 bases and 0 bases, there was a span of 5 bases. CDR3 sequence reads: CASSPESTDTQYF. For the CDR3, the DNA is TGTGCCAGCAGCCCTGAGAGCACAGATACGCAGTATTTT.

The CDR3 here is CASSLGGGGTEAFF. CDR3 nucleotide sequence: TGTGCCAGCAGCTTGGGGGGCGGAGGCACTGAAGCTTTCTTT. The rearrangement uses TRBV7-9 and TRBJ1-1; maybe TRBD1 (6 bases). This CDR3 spans 14 amino acids. Between the trimmed V and J ends, which lost 3 bases and 4 bases, there was a span of 12 bases. CDR1 SEHNR and CDR2 FQNEAQ come from the germline V gene (reference sequence).

V and J are TRBV28 and TRBJ2-1, with TRBD2 matching 8 bases. The CDR3 is 16 residues long. V gave up 0 bases and J gave up 4 bases; unmatched junction bases: 5. CDR1 is MDHEN and CDR2 is SYDVKM in the germline V gene. CDR3 DNA sequence: TGTGCCAGCAGTTTATGGGGAAGCGGGGGATACAATGAGCAGTTCTTC. Translation gives CASSLWGSGGYNEQFF.

This clonotype was seen a handful of times. This chain's CDR3 is CASREGNNEQFF. CDR3 nucleotide sequence: TGCGCCAGCAGAGAGGGGAACAATGAGCAGTTCTTC. V and J are TRBV5-1 and TRBJ2-1; D tentatively fits TRBD1 or TRBD2 (5 bases each). Looked up from germline, CDR1 is SGHRS and CDR2 is YFSETQ. Deletions cut 5 bases from V and 5 bases from J, with 8 bases between. The CDR3 covers 12 residues.

This clonotype was observed a few times. The chain links TRBV5-1 to TRBJ2-3, with D unresolved. Germline values: CDR1 SGHRS, CDR2 YFSETQ. The germline V and J ends were trimmed by 0 bases and 6 bases, with 17 bases remaining between them. The CDR3 length is 16 residues. CDR3 coding DNA: TGCGCCAGCAGCTTGGATTATGGTTTTGGAGCGGATACGCAGTATTTT. Protein product: CASSLDYGFGADTQYF.

This clonotype turned up a few times. This chain links TRBV7-9 with TRBJ2-7, with 7 bases fitting TRBD1. Germline V CDR1 and CDR2: SEHNR, FQNEAQ (reference sequence). The junction had 10 bases not matched to a gene; V was cut back by 5 bases and J by 6 bases. This CDR3 contains 14 residues. The chain's CDR3 is CASSPPFGDSEQYF. CDR3 DNA: TGTGCCAGCAGCCCGCCGTTTGGGGACAGCGAGCAGTACTTC.

The V gene is TRBV2, the J gene TRBJ2-3; D is undetermined. V lost 7 bases and J lost 0, with 17 bases in between. This CDR3 is built from 16 residues. The germline CDR1 and CDR2 sequences are SNHLY and FYNNEI. The CDR3 loop reads CASTKRIQSSTDTQYF. In DNA, the CDR3 is TGTGCCAGCACCAAAAGGATTCAGTCCAGCACAGATACGCAGTATTTT.

The chain combines TRBV11-1 with TRBJ2-3; 7 bases match TRBD2. The CDR3 runs to 14 residues. J was trimmed by 5 bases and V by 4 bases; bases with no gene match: 6. Germline CDR1 is SGHAT and CDR2 is FQDESV (reference sequence). CDR3 region: CASSSAAGVDTQYF. The CDR3 nucleotides read TGTGCCAGCAGCTCAGCGGCGGGGGTAGATACGCAGTATTTT. Filled out from reference TRBV11-1 and TRBJ2-3, the complete variable domain reads EAEVAQSPRYKITEKSQAVAFWCDPISGHATLYWYRQILGQGPELLVQFQDESVVDDSQLPKDRFSAERLKGVDSTLKIQPAELGDSAMYLCASSSAAGVDTQYFGPGTRLTVL.

The sample holds a few counts of this clonotype. V is TRBV7-9 and J is TRBJ2-7; TRBD2 aligns across 11 bases. The CDR3 is 15 amino acids. Unmatched junction bases numbered 4, after V lost 5 bases and J lost 1 base. Germline V CDR1 and CDR2: SEHNR, FQNEAQ (reference sequence). CDR3 sequence: CASSETSGESYEQYV. The DNA of the CDR3 is TGTGCCAGCAGCGAGACTAGCGGGGAGTCCTACGAGCAGTACGTC.

CDR3 protein: CSAGQGQNIQYF. For the CDR3, the DNA is TGCAGCGCGGGACAGGGACAAAACATTCAGTACTTC. The chain links TRBV29-1 to TRBJ2-4; 9 positions agree with TRBD1. The CDR3 has 12 residues. Germline-derived CDR1 and CDR2 are SQVTM and ANQGSEA. V was clipped by 7 bases and J by 5 bases; unmatched bases: 3.

V and J are TRBV7-2 and TRBJ1-4, with TRBD1 identical over 11 bases. Germline V CDR1 and CDR2: SGHTA, FQGNSA. This CDR3 contains 18 residues. V lost 3 bases and J lost 5; bases outside the gene matches: 11. CDR3: CASSFPRDRGEENEKLFF. The CDR3 coding sequence is TGTGCCAGCAGCTTCCCCCGGGACAGGGGGGAAGAAAATGAAAAACTGTTTTTT.

Only a few counts were recorded for this clonotype. J is TRBJ2-7 and V is TRBV3-1, with D perhaps being TRBD1 or TRBD2 (5 bases each). The length of the CDR3 is 15 residues. V lost 4 bases and J 2 bases, leaving 15 bases between the germline ends. Germline loops: CDR1 LGHDT, CDR2 YNNKEL (reference sequence). Here the CDR3 DNA reads TGTGCCAGCAGCCTTGGGACCGCCGGGCCCTACGAGCAGTACTTC. Encoded protein: CASSLGTAGPYEQYF.

The table lists this clonotype with a few counts. The chain combines TRBV3-1 with TRBJ1-1; no definite D call. CDR3 length: 14 residues. V gave up 0 bases and J gave up 3 bases, with 8 bases separating them. Germline CDR1 and CDR2: LGHDT and YNNKEL (reference sequence). The CDR3: CASSQEVRYTEAFF. The CDR3 DNA follows: TGTGCCAGCAGCCAAGAGGTGCGATACACTGAAGCTTTCTTT. Combining the CDR3 with reference TRBV3-1 and TRBJ1-1 gives the whole variable domain DTAVSQTPKYLVTQMGNDKSIKCEQNLGHDTMYWYKQDSKKFLKIMFSYNNKELIINETVPNRFSPKSPDKAHLNLHINSLELGDSAVYFCASSQEVRYTEAFFGQGTRLTVV.

This clonotype has a handful of counts. The J gene is TRBJ2-3, the V gene TRBV29-1; 10 positions agree with TRBD1. The ends lost 1 base at V and 2 bases at J; junction bases unmatched: 6. The CDR3 length is 16 residues. CDR1 is SQVTM and CDR2 is ANQGSEA in the germline V gene. The CDR3 DNA is TGCAGCGTTGAAGCCCGCGGACAGGGGGACACAGATACGCAGTATTTT. Protein: CSVEARGQGDTDTQYF.

This clonotype has more than one count but fewer than ten. This chain uses TRBV20-1 with TRBJ1-5, with TRBD1 as a possible D gene (5 bases). Germline CDR1 and CDR2: DFQATT and SNEGSKA (reference sequence). The V end was cut by 4 bases, the J end by 9 bases, with 16 bases between. CDR3 size: 13 residues. The CDR3 DNA reads TGCAGTGCTAATTCCCCGGACATGGGGCCCCAGCATTTT. Translating gives CSANSPDMGPQHF.

This clonotype was seen a handful of times. The V call is TRBV7-6, the J call TRBJ2-7; D not certain. Germline V gene sequence: CDR1 SGHVS, CDR2 FNYEAQ. V lost 0 bases and J lost 3, with 9 bases in between. This CDR3 has 14 amino acids. The CDR3 loop is CASSLAGRIYEQYV. The CDR3, as DNA: TGTGCCAGCAGCTTAGCTGGCAGGATCTACGAGCAGTACGTC.

In this sample, this clonotype turned up a few times. The gene calls are TRBV6-6 and TRBJ2-7; TRBD1 might be the D (6 bases). CDR1 is MNHNY and CDR2 is SVGAGI in the germline V gene (reference sequence). V was pared by 8 bases and J by 4 bases, with 15 bases between. CDR3 length: 13 amino acids. The CDR3 sequence: CASLRGLLYEQYF. CDR3 sequence (DNA): TGTGCCAGCCTCAGGGGTCTCCTTTACGAGCAGTACTTC.

The V and J genes are TRBV27 and TRBJ1-5; D is possibly TRBD1 (5 bases). Looked up from germline, CDR1 is MNHEY and CDR2 is SMNVEV (reference sequence). Trimming left V 8 bases short and J 2 bases short, with 10 bases between. The CDR3 spans 13 residues. CDR3 sequence (DNA): TGTGCCAGCTCTGGGGGGGGCAATCAGCCCCAGCATTTT. Protein: CASSGGGNQPQHF.

This clonotype has more than one count but fewer than ten. The chain has TRBV9 and TRBJ1-1; 7 bases are a match to TRBD1. With V trimmed by 0 bases and J by 3 bases, 5 bases remained unmatched. Germline loops: CDR1 SGDLS, CDR2 YYNGEE. This CDR3 comprises 15 residues. CDR3 coding DNA: TGTGCCAGCAGCGTAGGGGTAGGGACAGACACTGAAGCTTTCTTT. Protein: CASSVGVGTDTEAFF.

This chain uses TRBV14 with TRBJ2-1; a possible D gene is TRBD2 (5 bases). CDR1 and CDR2 from the germline V gene are SGHDN and FVKESK. The CDR3 sequence is 14 residues long. Trimming took off 2 bases at V and 3 bases at J, with 8 bases between the two ends. CDR3: CASSQPGFYNEQFF. CDR3 sequence (DNA): TGTGCCAGCAGCCAACCGGGGTTCTACAATGAGCAGTTCTTC.

V gene TRBV27 combines with J gene TRBJ1-6, with a tentative D call TRBD1 (5 bases). CDR3 length equals 14 residues. The germline V and J ends were trimmed by 2 bases and 7 bases, with 9 bases remaining between them. The germline gives CDR1 MNHEY, CDR2 SMNVEV (reference sequence). The CDR3 loop is CASSLLRENSPLHF. CDR3 DNA sequence: TGTGCCAGCAGTTTACTCAGGGAAAATTCACCCCTCCACTTT.

This clonotype appeared a few times. The chain links TRBV4-1 to TRBJ2-1; TRBD2 matches 9 bases. This CDR3 contains 16 residues. Germline-derived CDR1 and CDR2 are MGHRA and YSYEKL. With 3 bases clipped from V and 5 bases from J, the junction kept 8 bases outside the gene matches. CDR3 sequence (DNA): TGCGCCAGCAGCCATGATGATAGCGGGGGCCACAATGAGCAGTTCTTC. Translated, it gives CASSHDDSGGHNEQFF.

This clonotype was observed a few times. The chain uses TRBV7-9 and TRBJ2-4; 8 nucleotides align to TRBD1. CDR3 length: 14 amino acids. Germline V lookup: CDR1 SEHNR, CDR2 FQNEAQ (reference sequence). The V segment lost 6 bases and the J segment 1 base; nucleotides outside the gene matches: 2. CDR3 sequence reads: CASRRTGAKNIQYF. DNA of the CDR3: TGTGCCAGCAGACGGACAGGGGCCAAAAACATTCAGTACTTC.

The chain links TRBV12-3 or TRBV12-4 to TRBJ2-3; D is unclear. Trimming took 7 bases from V and 0 from J, leaving 14 bases between them. The CDR3 spans 15 residues. CDR3 protein: CASTSMGYSTDTQYF. The CDR3 region has the DNA TGTGCCAGCACCTCGATGGGGTATAGCACAGATACGCAGTATTTT.

This clonotype was recorded at least ten times. The J gene is TRBJ2-3, the V gene TRBV20-1; 9 bases match TRBD2. J lost 0 bases, V lost 0 bases, and 10 bases had no gene match. The length of the CDR3 is 18 residues. Germline V lookup: CDR1 DFQATT, CDR2 SNEGSKA (reference sequence). CDR3 nucleotides: TGCAGTGCTAGAGAAATTACCAGCGGGGGGCTGAGCACAGATACGCAGTATTTT. Its protein is CSAREITSGGLSTDTQYF.

The rearrangement joins TRBV18 to TRBJ2-3; D perhaps matches TRBD2 (7 bases). The CDR3 is made up of 15 amino acids. Germline V CDR1 and CDR2: KGHSH, LQKENI. The V gene lost 7 bases and the J gene lost 6 bases, with 20 bases spanning the gap. CDR3 region: CASYFPGGHWDTQYF. As DNA, the CDR3 is TGTGCCAGCTATTTCCCGGGGGGCCATTGGGATACGCAGTATTTT.